A single sample gave rise to the 10 T cell receptor beta chains below, sequenced in a study of cytomegalovirus exposure and HLA in healthy donors. PCR used 60 Vbeta primers and 13 Jbeta primers. Using immunoSEQ multiplex PCR, the repertoire was profiled, and TCRdb retains in-frame clones only, with some absent. The table has about 120,000 clones, approximately 78% seen once. Material for sequencing was PBMCs. All receptors come from a man aged 35-49 years in good health and CMV-seronegative.

The chain links TRBV2 to TRBJ1-3; D gene ambiguous. V was pared by 6 bases and J by 5 bases, with 20 bases between. The germline V gene has CDR1 SNHLY and CDR2 FYNNEI. CDR3 length equals 16 residues. This chain's CDR3 is CASRQHTGIERNTIYF. In DNA, the CDR3 is TGTGCCAGCAGGCAACATACCGGGATCGAAAGAAACACCATATATTTT.

Note on this clone: At one end the junction does not follow the germline gene, possibly because of a read error. V and J are TRBV7-9 and TRBJ2-7, with a weak D call TRBD2 (6 bases). Looked up from germline, CDR1 is SEHNR and CDR2 is FQNEAQ (reference sequence). CDR3 length: 12 amino acids. CDR3 coding DNA: TGTTCCAGCAGCGCCGGGACTGATGGGGGGTACTTC. Amino acids: CSSSAGTDGGYF. Full variable domain (remainder filled in from reference TRBV7-9 and TRBJ2-7): DTGVSQNPRHKITKRGQNVTFRCDPISEHNRLYWYRQTLGQGPEFLTYFQNEAQLEKSRLLSDRFSAERPKGSFSTLEIQRTEQGDSAMYLCSSSAGTDGGYFGPGTRLTVT.

In this sample, this clone turned up once. The chain couples TRBV5-1 to TRBJ1-1; D might be TRBD1 (5 bases). Looked up from germline, CDR1 is SGHRS and CDR2 is YFSETQ. V gave up 2 bases and J gave up 0 bases, with 20 bases separating them. This CDR3 is 18 amino acids long. As DNA, the CDR3 is TGCGCCAGCAGCTTACAGGATTCGCCGGGGGTTCTGAACACTGAAGCTTTCTTT. Its translation: CASSLQDSPGVLNTEAFF.

The DNA for the CDR3 is TGTGCCAGCAGCCGATCGACAGGGACCAACTATGGCTACACCTTC. Residues: CASSRSTGTNYGYTF. This chain links TRBV13 with TRBJ1-2; 7 bases line up with TRBD1. Per the germline V gene, CDR1 is PRHDT and CDR2 is FYEKMQ (reference sequence). The CDR3 has 15 residues. V lost 5 bases to trimming and J lost 2 bases; unmatched junction nucleotides: 8.

The V call is TRBV28, the J call TRBJ1-6; 9 bases align to TRBD1. The CDR3 runs 15 residues. The germline gives CDR1 MDHEN, CDR2 SYDVKM. V shed 2 bases and J 14 bases; nucleotides not matched to a gene: 10. For the CDR3, the DNA is TGTGCCAGCAGTTTAGGAGGGACAGGGACCGGGTCCCTCCACTTT. It specifies CASSLGGTGTGSLHF.

The gene calls are TRBV7-2 and TRBJ2-2; D is perhaps TRBD1 (6 bases). The CDR3 is 16 amino acids. The V end was cut by 1 base, the J end by 2 bases, with 11 bases between. Germline V gives CDR1 SGHTA, CDR2 FQGNSA. The CDR3 DNA reads as TGTGCCAGCAGCTTAGTGGCAGGGGCCAACACCGGGGAGCTGTTTTTT. This translates into CASSLVAGANTGELFF.

Only one count was recorded for this clone. This rearrangement joins TRBV11-2 to TRBJ2-7, with 9 bases identical to TRBD2. J gave up 4 bases and V 4 bases, and 11 bases lay outside the gene matches. Germline assignment: CDR1 SGHAT and CDR2 FQNNGV. The CDR3 sequence is 16 residues long. CDR3 in amino acids: CASSSRGSGSPYEQYF. The CDR3 DNA reads TGTGCCAGCAGCTCGCGTGGTAGCGGGAGCCCTTACGAGCAGTACTTC.

This clone was counted a few times. The chain carries TRBV29-1 and TRBJ2-2; 10 positions match TRBD2. Trimming removed 3 bases from V and 4 bases from J; junction bases left unmatched: 2. Germline V CDR1 and CDR2: SQVTM, ANQGSEA. CDR3 size: 14 residues. The CDR3 region has the DNA TGCAGCGTTGAGAGGACTAGCGGCACCGGGGAGCTGTTTTTT. Its translation: CSVERTSGTGELFF.

The count of this clone is one. This chain joins TRBV18 and TRBJ2-7, with no clear D. The CDR3 contains 14 residues. Trimming cost V 2 bases and J 4 bases, with 12 bases left between them. Looked up from germline, CDR1 is KGHSH and CDR2 is LQKENI. This CDR3 reads CASSPSPITYEQYF. The CDR3, as DNA: TGTGCCAGCTCACCAAGTCCGATCACTTACGAGCAGTACTTC.

This clone was observed once. The rearrangement links TRBV6-5 to TRBJ1-6; 10 bases map to TRBD1. Trimming took 4 bases from V and 9 from J; bases not matched to a gene: 6. The CDR3 spans 15 residues. Germline CDR1 reads MNHEY; CDR2 reads SVGAGI. In nucleotides, the CDR3 is TGTGCCAGCAGTTTCCGGGACAGGGGCGGTTCACCCCTCCACTTT. This sequence encodes CASSFRDRGGSPLHF.